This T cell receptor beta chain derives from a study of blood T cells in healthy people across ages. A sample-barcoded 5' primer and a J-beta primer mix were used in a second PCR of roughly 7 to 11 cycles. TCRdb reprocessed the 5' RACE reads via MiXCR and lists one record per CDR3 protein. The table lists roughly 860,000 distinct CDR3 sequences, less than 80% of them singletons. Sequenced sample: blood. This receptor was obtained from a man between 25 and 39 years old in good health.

The CDR3 spells CASSQEGASYNSPLHF. As DNA, the CDR3 is TGTGCCAGCAGCCAAGAAGGGGCCTCCTATAATTCACCCCTCCACTTT. The genes are TRBV14 and TRBJ1-6; D possibly corresponds to TRBD1 (5 bases). The CDR3 has 16 residues. Looked up from germline, CDR1 is SGHDN and CDR2 is FVKESK. The germline V and J ends were trimmed by 0 bases and 0 bases, with 6 bases remaining between them.